This record covers a single T cell receptor beta chain. The antigen it binds to is not known. No base qualities exist here, and no much larger clone lies one base off it. The CDR3 regions of human TCRbeta chains were subjected to immunosequencing. As for the authors' bioinformatics: Repertoire TCRs were checked for matches against a reference library of SARS-CoV-2-specific TCRs that had been generated using the MIRA antigen-specificity platform. Breadth meant the fraction of unique TCRs that were SARS-CoV-2-associated, whereas depth meant the fraction of total T cells that were SARS-CoV-2-associated. Using the MIRA data, each spike-specific TCR was mapped to the spike region that the TCR reacts to and placed in a CD4 or CD8 class. Log10-transformed breadth and depth values were compared by one-way ANOVA with Sidak's multiple comparisons tests. Imported from immuneACCESS, the table was reduced by TCRdb to in-frame sequences with V and J called. These copies leave out some clones; in studies compared against another copy, an unresolved V gene accounts for under half, and the cause of the remainder is not known. Clone size and V and J calls were adopted from that table, with D and trimming inferred from the DNA. This sample is represented by some 130,000 clones; 75% to 90% of them were singletons. The top ten clones comprise approximately 6% of the sample.

This specimen belongs to a study of T cell responses to AZD1222 COVID-19 vaccine (dated by TCRdb to about 2021). Study-level background: Because spike-specific TCR depth and breadth did not differ between the two schedules, AZD1222 recipients who got a second dose at roughly 4 weeks were pooled with those who got a second dose at roughly 12 weeks. A total of just over 230 trial participants underwent TCR sequencing, of whom around 200 received two doses of AZD1222 and 26 received two doses of the MenACWY control vaccine. Trial participants were enrolled into age subgroups of 18-55, 56-69 and 70-plus years, which contained roughly 140, 27 and 60 TCR-sequenced participants, respectively.

The CDR3 starts with the cysteine, ends with the phenylalanine, and has 14 residues. The CDR3 DNA has 42 bases and is translated from base 1. V is clipped by 9 bases and J by 4 bases, and the sequence between their germline boundaries is 15 bases long. The germline V gene (reference sequence) yields LNHNV for CDR1 and YYDKDF for CDR2. What the time point label conveys for this sample: baseline before first vaccination. The vaccinee samples were drawn from two UK trials, COV001 and COV002, one of which was a single-blind randomized controlled phase 2/3 trial testing AZD1222 (ChAdOx1 nCoV-19) in healthy adults. Trial participant PBMC samples were collected at day 0 and day 28 after the second dose for TCRbeta chain sequencing. What the work shows at the level of the full study, not this receptor alone: After two AZD1222 doses, spike-specific TCR breadth and depth were significantly higher than at day 0 and than in MenACWY recipients. In the small 56-69-year group, the increase in depth fell short of significance, most likely because of low power. Because no day 14 peak-response samples were available, the repertoires could be characterized only after the peak T cell response. Epitopes outside the regions mutated in the B.1.351 and B.1.1.7 variants were reportedly recognized by nearly half of the unique spike-specific TCRs. Most participants were white British and females outnumbered males, and the authors suggested that clonal diversity may have been underestimated. CD4 TCRs associated with the vaccine covered the entire spike protein, and the dominant responses were in regions 160-218 and 743-854. Conclusions about previously exposed vaccinees are limited, since just five or six AZD1222 recipients were seropositive for SARS-CoV-2 at baseline.

The specimen was peripheral blood, collected on day 0 of AZD1222 vaccination. In this chain, TRBV15 is recombined with TRBJ2-2; the D gene is perhaps TRBD2, from 6 matching bases. The origin of this receptor is an adult in good health. The DNA sequence is given as TGTGCCACTGCCCGCGCGGGGAGCACCGGGGAGCTGTTTTTT. This codes for CATARAGSTGELFF. This CDR3, with the reference TRBV15 and TRBJ2-2 proteins standing in past its ends, gives the full variable domain DAMVIQNPRYQVTQFGKPVTLSCSQTLNHNVMYWYQQKSSQAPKLLFHYYDKDFNNEADTPDNFQSRRPNTSFCFLDIRSPGLGDTAMYLCATARAGSTGELFFGEGSRLTVL.